A selection of T cell receptor beta chains follows, all from one sample in a study of blood T cell repertoires in COVID-19. TCRdb keeps only in-frame clones here, not all; method: immunoSEQ multiplex PCR. The table includes nearly 110,000 clones, about four fifths detected once. The sample was peripheral blood. Receptors were obtained from a woman aged 55-75 years with acute or convalescent COVID-19. Each CDR3 is given with its conserved first and last residue. A D gene is named only where the DNA matches it firmly. Clone size is shown for a subset of rows, as once, few, many or a class of expanded clone.

-,-,TRBJ2-1,TRBV3-1/TRBV3-2,CASSHVVMGDLEQFF,TGTGCCAGCAGCCATGTAGTAATGGGAGACCTCGAGCAGTTCTTC
-,TRBD2,TRBJ2-5,TRBV5-6,CASSLGGRAGWETQYF,TGTGCCAGCAGCTTGGGCGGGAGGGCCGGATGGGAGACCCAGTACTTC
-,TRBD1,TRBJ2-7,TRBV28,CASTSQGDAGGQYF,TGTGCCAGCACCTCCCAGGGGGATGCCGGAGGGCAGTACTTC
-,TRBD2,TRBJ2-2,TRBV7-9,CARTPLRGSDTGELFF,TGTGCCAGGACGCCTTTGCGGGGGTCTGACACCGGGGAGCTGTTTTTT
-,TRBD2,TRBJ2-5,TRBV6-5,CASSYSPSGYQETQYF,TGTGCCAGCAGTTACTCGCCTAGCGGGTACCAAGAGACCCAGTACTTC
-,TRBD1,TRBJ1-2,TRBV25-1,CASSDDRGLYGYTF,TGTGCCAGCAGTGACGACAGGGGCTTGTATGGCTACACCTTC
-,-,TRBJ1-4,TRBV29-1,CSVAGRANEKLFF,TGCAGCGTTGCAGGCAGGGCTAATGAAAAACTGTTTTTT
-,TRBD1,TRBJ2-6,TRBV19,CASKWAGGSSGANVLTF,TGTGCCAGTAAATGGGCAGGGGGTAGCTCTGGGGCCAACGTCCTGACTTTC
-,-,TRBJ1-5,TRBV7-9,CASSLGGPQPQHF,TGTGCCAGCAGCTTAGGGGGGCCTCAGCCCCAGCATTTT
-,TRBD2,TRBJ2-3,TRBV15,CATSRGLAVSTDTQYF,TGTGCCACCAGCAGAGGACTAGCGGTGAGCACAGATACGCAGTATTTT
-,-,TRBJ2-2,TRBV5-1,CASSQGLGITGELFF,TGCGCCAGCAGCCAGGGACTGGGAATCACCGGGGAGCTGTTTTTT
-,-,TRBJ1-2,TRBV18,CASSPPVQSYGYTF,TGTGCCAGCTCACCACCGGTACAGTCGTATGGCTACACCTTC
-,-,TRBJ2-1,TRBV18,CASSPSFTSSYNEQFF,TGTGCCAGCTCACCTTCGTTCACAAGCTCCTACAATGAGCAGTTCTTC
-,TRBD1,TRBJ1-3,TRBV11-2,CASSLGQASGNTIYF,TGTGCCAGCAGCTTGGGACAGGCCTCTGGAAACACCATATATTTT
-,-,TRBJ1-1,TRBV5-1,CASSFGAENTEAFF,TGCGCCAGCAGCTTTGGAGCAGAGAACACTGAAGCTTTCTTT
-,-,TRBJ2-1,TRBV29-1,CSVDPISGSKSNEQFF,TGCAGCGTTGACCCCATCTCCGGGAGTAAGAGCAATGAGCAGTTCTTC
-,TRBD1,TRBJ2-7,TRBV18,CASSPSGGSEQYF,TGTGCCAGCTCACCGTCAGGGGGTAGCGAGCAGTACTTC
-,-,TRBJ2-7,TRBV4-1,CASSQGLRMLSGEQYF,TGCGCCAGCAGCCAAGGGTTGAGGATGCTTAGTGGCGAGCAGTACTTC
-,TRBD1,TRBJ1-5,TRBV11-3,CASSSKEQGQPQHF,TGTGCCAGCAGCTCAAAGGAACAGGGGCAGCCCCAGCATTTT
once,-,TRBJ2-2,TRBV14,CASSQEGTVNTGELFF,TGTGCCAGCAGCCAAGAAGGGACTGTGAACACCGGGGAGCTGTTTTTT
-,TRBD1,TRBJ1-6,TRBV5-1,CASSLETGGVNSPLHF,TGCGCCAGCAGCTTGGAGACAGGGGGAGTGAATTCACCCCTCCACTTT
-,TRBD2,TRBJ2-2,TRBV3-1/TRBV3-2,CASSPRSGGLNTGELFF,TGTGCCAGCAGCCCTCGCAGCGGGGGGCTTAACACCGGGGAGCTGTTTTTT
-,TRBD2,TRBJ2-2,TRBV18,CASSPGTSGNTGELFF,TGTGCCAGCTCACCAGGGACTAGCGGGAACACCGGGGAGCTGTTTTTT
-,-,TRBJ2-1,TRBV4-1,CASSQGLYNEQFF,TGCGCCAGCAGCCAAGGGCTTTACAATGAGCAGTTCTTC
-,TRBD1,TRBJ1-2,TRBV3-1/TRBV3-2,CASSQEIGGQGYNGYTF,TGTGCCAGCAGCCAAGAGATAGGGGGACAGGGGTATAATGGCTACACCTTC
-,TRBD2,TRBJ2-2,TRBV2,CASSEASGDTGELFF,TGTGCCAGCAGTGAGGCTAGCGGAGACACCGGGGAGCTGTTTTTT
-,-,TRBJ1-4,TRBV9,CASSVGAGDGEKLFF,TGTGCCAGCAGCGTAGGGGCAGGGGATGGAGAAAAACTGTTTTTT
-,TRBD2,TRBJ2-3,TRBV18,CASSPIKLAGVGPTDTQYF,TGTGCCAGCTCACCAATAAAACTAGCGGGAGTGGGGCCCACAGATACGCAGTATTTT
-,TRBD2,TRBJ2-3,TRBV2,CASDLELAGSRPSTDTQYF,TGTGCCAGCGACTTGGAACTAGCGGGGTCTCGTCCTAGCACAGATACGCAGTATTTT
-,TRBD2,TRBJ2-5,TRBV3-1/TRBV3-2,CASSPVGLAGGSQETQYF,TGTGCCAGCAGCCCAGTAGGACTAGCGGGAGGAAGTCAAGAGACCCAGTACTTC
-,TRBD2,TRBJ2-2,TRBV6-5,CASRREGRNTGELFF,TGTGCCAGCAGGCGGGAGGGCCGGAACACCGGGGAGCTGTTTTTT
-,-,TRBJ1-2,TRBV9,CASSVAPTENYGYTF,TGTGCCAGCAGCGTAGCTCCCACGGAGAACTATGGCTACACCTTC
-,-,TRBJ2-3,TRBV10-3,CAISEGGFGPDTQYF,TGTGCCATCAGTGAAGGCGGGTTTGGGCCAGATACGCAGTATTTT
-,TRBD2,TRBJ2-1,TRBV27,CASSPTSGTYNEQFF,TGTGCCAGCAGTCCAACTAGCGGGACTTACAATGAGCAGTTCTTC
-,TRBD1,TRBJ2-1,TRBV11-3,CASSPGTGEGSEQFF,TGTGCCAGCAGCCCGGGGACAGGGGAGGGAAGTGAGCAGTTCTTC
-,TRBD2,TRBJ2-3,TRBV28,CASSPPRGRAFTDTQYF,TGTGCCAGCAGCCCCCCCCGCGGGAGGGCCTTTACAGATACGCAGTATTTT
few,TRBD1,TRBJ2-2,TRBV6-6,CASSKDRGLTGELFF,TGTGCCAGCAGTAAGGACAGGGGCCTCACCGGGGAGCTGTTTTTT
-,-,TRBJ1-4,TRBV27,CASSTQGRGEKLFF,TGTGCCAGCAGTACACAGGGTCGGGGTGAAAAACTGTTTTTT
few,TRBD1,TRBJ1-4,TRBV28,CASSAGQGRTNEKLFF,TGTGCCAGCAGTGCAGGACAGGGGAGAACTAATGAAAAACTGTTTTTT
-,TRBD2,TRBJ2-5,TRBV7-9,CASKLGTDWSGGETQYF,TGTGCCAGCAAGCTTGGTACAGACTGGAGCGGGGGGGAGACCCAGTACTTC
-,TRBD1,TRBJ1-4,TRBV5-1,CASSLVGGEREKLFF,TGCGCCAGCAGCTTGGTAGGGGGCGAGCGTGAAAAACTGTTTTTT
-,TRBD2,TRBJ2-1,TRBV7-9,CASSFAGTSDEQFF,TGTGCCAGCAGCTTCGCCGGGACTAGTGATGAGCAGTTCTTC
-,-,TRBJ1-4,TRBV4-1,CASSRRDSGTNEKLFF,TGCGCCAGCAGCCGGCGCGACTCGGGAACTAATGAAAAACTGTTTTTT
few,-,TRBJ2-7,TRBV28,CASSGLGGTYEQYF,TGTGCCAGCAGTGGTCTAGGAGGGACCTACGAGCAGTACTTC
few,-,TRBJ2-7,TRBV21-1,CASSWEGVSSYEQYF,TGTGCCAGCAGCTGGGAGGGAGTGAGCTCCTACGAGCAGTACTTC
-,TRBD1,TRBJ1-1,TRBV28,CASSASTGGNTEAFF,TGTGCCAGCAGTGCCTCGACAGGGGGGAACACTGAAGCTTTCTTT
-,TRBD1,TRBJ2-3,TRBV27,CASSRGQPSDTQYF,TGTGCCAGCAGCCGGGGACAGCCTAGCGATACGCAGTATTTT
-,-,TRBJ2-6,TRBV6-4,CASSTGGGAGANVLTF,TGTGCCAGCAGCACTGGGGGGGGCGCTGGGGCCAACGTCCTGACTTTC
-,TRBD1,TRBJ1-4,TRBV18,CASSPDRMGKLFF,TGTGCCAGCTCACCGGACAGGATGGGAAAACTGTTTTTT
-,TRBD2,TRBJ2-7,TRBV9,CASSSGTSGGRQYF,TGTGCCAGCAGCTCCGGGACTAGCGGCGGCAGGCAGTACTTC
-,TRBD2,TRBJ2-7,TRBV9,CASTLGREGYEQYF,TGTGCCAGCACCCTAGGGCGGGAGGGCTACGAGCAGTACTTC
-,TRBD1,TRBJ1-5,TRBV5-1,CASSTQGDQPQHF,TGCGCCAGCAGCACACAGGGGGACCAGCCCCAGCATTTT
-,TRBD1,TRBJ1-2,TRBV29-1,CSVEDLGAGGSGYTF,TGCAGCGTTGAAGATCTTGGGGCAGGGGGCAGTGGCTACACCTTC